These 8 T cell receptor beta chains originate from one sample sequenced in a study of cytomegalovirus exposure and HLA in healthy donors. Researchers ran the PCR with 60 Vbeta and 13 Jbeta primers. Assay used: immunoSEQ multiplex PCR; TCRdb lists only in-frame clones, some missing. The sample holds some 150,000 clones, 60% to 80% seen once. The specimen was PBMCs. The origin of the receptors is a man aged 40-50 years in good health and CMV-seronegative.

The J gene is TRBJ1-6, the V gene TRBV7-8, with a weak D call TRBD1 (5 bases). Trimming took off 4 bases at V and 4 bases at J, with 11 bases between the two ends. Germline CDR1 is SGHVS and CDR2 is FQNEAQ. CDR3 length: 15 residues. In DNA, the CDR3 is TGTGCCAGCAGCTCGCGGGACGGTTATAATTCACCCCTCCACTTT. Translation: CASSSRDGYNSPLHF.

This chain joins TRBV5-1 and TRBJ2-7, with 7 nucleotides matching TRBD1. V gave up 3 bases and J gave up 0 bases; unmatched junction bases: 6. Germline V CDR1 and CDR2: SGHRS, YFSETQ. The CDR3 sequence is 15 residues long. CDR3 in amino acids: CASSSVGDSSYEQYF. The CDR3 nucleotides read TGCGCCAGCAGCTCGGTGGGGGACAGCTCCTACGAGCAGTACTTC.

The chain carries TRBV18 and TRBJ1-6; 7 bases agree with TRBD1. This CDR3 is 15 amino acids long. Germline trimming cut 6 bases from V and 9 bases from J; bases unmatched to any gene: 11. Per the germline V gene, CDR1 is KGHSH and CDR2 is LQKENI. Written as DNA, the CDR3 is TGTGCCAGCTCGCGAACAGGGGCGGAAACTTCACCCCTCCACTTT. Translation gives CASSRTGAETSPLHF.

V and J are TRBV2 and TRBJ1-2; 11 nucleotides match TRBD1. Trimming at V came to 4 bases and at J to 4 bases, leaving 8 bases not matched to a gene. Germline V gene lookup returns CDR1 SNHLY and CDR2 FYNNEI. The CDR3 runs 16 residues. In DNA form, the CDR3 reads TGTGCCAGCAGTGCCGGGACAGGGGGGACGGGCTATGGCTACACCTTC. It translates to CASSAGTGGTGYGYTF.

The chain employs TRBV21-1 and TRBJ1-4; the table's D call TRBD1 went unverified against the DNA. TRBV21-1 is a pseudogene locus. This CDR3 is built from 17 residues. The CDR3 region is CASSDRQGARTNEKLFF. As DNA, the CDR3 is TGTGCCAGCAGCGACCGACAGGGGGCAAGGACTAATGAAAAACTGTTTTTT.

The chain has TRBV7-2 and TRBJ1-2; no firm D call. The CDR3 sequence is 14 residues long. The V end lost 1 base, the J end lost 4 bases, and 10 bases lay between the germline ends. Germline V lookup: CDR1 SGHTA, CDR2 FQGNSA. CDR3 residues: CASSLGQNVYGYTF. CDR3 sequence (DNA): TGTGCCAGCAGCTTAGGGCAGAACGTCTATGGCTACACCTTC.

The chain recombines TRBV10-3 with TRBJ1-3, with 7 positions matching TRBD1. This CDR3 contains 15 residues. Germline lookup yields CDR1 ENHRY and CDR2 SYGVKD. V lost 6 bases to trimming and J lost 0 bases; unmatched junction nucleotides: 5. CDR3 bases: TGTGCCATCAGGACGGGACAGCTCTCTGGAAACACCATATATTTT. Its protein product is CAIRTGQLSGNTIYF.

The chain has TRBV25-1 and TRBJ2-1; 8 positions match TRBD2. In germline, CDR1 is MGHDK, CDR2 SYGVNS. Trimming cost V 6 bases and J 3 bases; bases outside gene matches: 7. The CDR3 has 15 amino acids. CDR3 in amino acids: CASSAEAGVYNEQFF. The CDR3 DNA sequence: TGTGCCAGCAGCGCCGAAGCGGGGGTCTACAATGAGCAGTTCTTC.